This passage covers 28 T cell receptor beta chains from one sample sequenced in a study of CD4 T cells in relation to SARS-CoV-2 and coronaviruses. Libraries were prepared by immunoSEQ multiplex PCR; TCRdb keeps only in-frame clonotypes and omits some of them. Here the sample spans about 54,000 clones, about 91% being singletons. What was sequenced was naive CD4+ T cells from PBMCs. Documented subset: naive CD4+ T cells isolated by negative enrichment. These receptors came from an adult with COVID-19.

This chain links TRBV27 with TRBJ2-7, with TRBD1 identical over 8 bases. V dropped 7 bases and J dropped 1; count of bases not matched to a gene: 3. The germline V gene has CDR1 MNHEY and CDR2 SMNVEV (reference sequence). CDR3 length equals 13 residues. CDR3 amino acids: CASIRTGSYEQYF. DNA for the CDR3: TGTGCCAGCATTCGGACAGGGTCCTACGAGCAGTACTTC.

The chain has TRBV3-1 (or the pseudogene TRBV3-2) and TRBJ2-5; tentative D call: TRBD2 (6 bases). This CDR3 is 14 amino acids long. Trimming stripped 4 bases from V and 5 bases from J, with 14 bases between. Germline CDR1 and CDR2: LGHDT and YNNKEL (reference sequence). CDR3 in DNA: TGTGCCAGCAGCCGTCGGGGGACGGAGGAGACCCAGTACTTC. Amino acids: CASSRRGTEETQYF.

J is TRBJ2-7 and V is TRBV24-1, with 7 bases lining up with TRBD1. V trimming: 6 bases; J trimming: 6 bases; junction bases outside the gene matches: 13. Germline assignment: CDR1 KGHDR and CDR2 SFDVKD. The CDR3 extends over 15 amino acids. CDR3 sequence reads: CATSPGGEGHSEQYF. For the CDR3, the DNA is TGTGCCACCAGTCCAGGGGGAGAGGGCCACTCCGAGCAGTACTTC.

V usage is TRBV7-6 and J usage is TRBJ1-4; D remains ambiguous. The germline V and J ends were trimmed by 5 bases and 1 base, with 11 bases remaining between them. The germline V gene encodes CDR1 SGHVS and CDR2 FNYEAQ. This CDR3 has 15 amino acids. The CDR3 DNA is TGTGCCAGCAGCGAATCGACACAAACTAATGAAAAACTGTTTTTT. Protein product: CASSESTQTNEKLFF.

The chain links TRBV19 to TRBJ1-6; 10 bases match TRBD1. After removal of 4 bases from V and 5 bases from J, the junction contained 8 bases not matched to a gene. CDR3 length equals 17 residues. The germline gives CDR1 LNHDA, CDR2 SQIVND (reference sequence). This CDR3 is CASSNPDRGSNNSPLHF. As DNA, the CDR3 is TGTGCCAGTAGTAACCCGGACAGGGGGTCTAATAATTCACCCCTCCACTTT.

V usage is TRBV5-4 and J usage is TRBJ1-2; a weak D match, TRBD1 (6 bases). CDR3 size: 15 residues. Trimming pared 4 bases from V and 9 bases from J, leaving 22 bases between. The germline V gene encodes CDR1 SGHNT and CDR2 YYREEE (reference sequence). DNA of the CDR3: TGTGCCAGCAGCCTAGGAGTAAGACAGGCGCGGAGCTACACCTTC. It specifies CASSLGVRQARSYTF.

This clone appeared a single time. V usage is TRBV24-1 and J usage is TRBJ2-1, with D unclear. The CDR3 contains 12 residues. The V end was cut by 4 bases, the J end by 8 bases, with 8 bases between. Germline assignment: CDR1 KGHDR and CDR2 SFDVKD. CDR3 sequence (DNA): TGTGCCACCAGTGACCGATGGGATGAGCAGTTCTTC. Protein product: CATSDRWDEQFF.

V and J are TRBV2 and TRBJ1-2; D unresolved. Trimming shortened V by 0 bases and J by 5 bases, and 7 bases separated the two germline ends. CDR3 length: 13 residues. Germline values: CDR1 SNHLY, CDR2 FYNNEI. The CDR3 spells CASSEAGLYGYTF. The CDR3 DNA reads TGTGCCAGCAGTGAAGCCGGGCTGTATGGCTACACCTTC.

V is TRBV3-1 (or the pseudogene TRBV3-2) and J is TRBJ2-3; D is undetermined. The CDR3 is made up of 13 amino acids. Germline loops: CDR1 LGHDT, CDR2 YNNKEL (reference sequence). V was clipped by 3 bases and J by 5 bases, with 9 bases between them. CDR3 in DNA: TGTGCCAGCAGCCAGGGCGAGAAAGATACGCAGTATTTT. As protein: CASSQGEKDTQYF.

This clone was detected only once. The CDR3 here is CATSDPRGQGAYQETQYF. The CDR3 DNA follows: TGTGCCACCAGTGACCCAAGGGGACAGGGGGCGTACCAAGAGACCCAGTACTTC. The rearrangement joins TRBV24-1 to TRBJ2-5, with 12 bases that match TRBD1. Germline V lookup: CDR1 KGHDR, CDR2 SFDVKD. The CDR3 has 18 residues. V dropped 4 bases and J dropped 0; count of bases not matched to a gene: 8.

The CDR3 region has the DNA TGTGCCAGCAGTAGCCGTTGGGGGCACGGCAACACTGAAGCTTTCTTT. The encoded protein is CASSSRWGHGNTEAFF. The rearrangement links TRBV13 to TRBJ1-1; a weak D match, TRBD1 (6 bases). This CDR3 spans 16 amino acids. The germline V gene has CDR1 PRHDT and CDR2 FYEKMQ (reference sequence). The ends were cut back, 6 bases at V and 2 bases at J, with 19 bases in the middle.

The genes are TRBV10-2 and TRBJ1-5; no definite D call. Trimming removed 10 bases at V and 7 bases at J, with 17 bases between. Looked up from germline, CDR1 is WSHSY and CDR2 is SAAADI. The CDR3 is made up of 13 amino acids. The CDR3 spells CATSRAPDQPQHF. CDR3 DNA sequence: TGCGCCACGTCAAGAGCCCCGGACCAGCCCCAGCATTTT.

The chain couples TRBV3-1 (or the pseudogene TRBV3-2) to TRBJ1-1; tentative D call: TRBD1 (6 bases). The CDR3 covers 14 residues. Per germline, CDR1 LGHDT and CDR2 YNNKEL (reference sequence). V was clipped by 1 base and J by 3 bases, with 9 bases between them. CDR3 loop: CASSQGTGHTEAFF. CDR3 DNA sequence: TGTGCCAGCAGCCAAGGCACAGGGCACACTGAAGCTTTCTTT.

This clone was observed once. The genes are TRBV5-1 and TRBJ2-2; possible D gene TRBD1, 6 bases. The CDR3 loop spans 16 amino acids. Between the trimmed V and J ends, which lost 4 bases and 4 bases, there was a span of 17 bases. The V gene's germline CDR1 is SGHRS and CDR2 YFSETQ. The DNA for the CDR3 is TGCGCCAGCAGCAAAGGGAGTATAGGGGGCACCGGGGAGCTGTTTTTT. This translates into CASSKGSIGGTGELFF.

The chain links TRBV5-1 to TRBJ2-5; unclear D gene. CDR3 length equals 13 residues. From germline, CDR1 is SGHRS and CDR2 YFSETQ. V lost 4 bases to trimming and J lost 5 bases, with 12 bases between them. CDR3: CASSRWVDETQYF. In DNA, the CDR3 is TGCGCCAGCAGCCGATGGGTCGACGAGACCCAGTACTTC.

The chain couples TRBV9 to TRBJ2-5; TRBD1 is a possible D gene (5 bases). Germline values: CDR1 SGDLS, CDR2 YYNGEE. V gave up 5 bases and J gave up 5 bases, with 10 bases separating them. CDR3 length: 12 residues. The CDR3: CASRGAAETQYF. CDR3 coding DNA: TGTGCCAGCAGAGGGGCAGCGGAGACCCAGTACTTC.

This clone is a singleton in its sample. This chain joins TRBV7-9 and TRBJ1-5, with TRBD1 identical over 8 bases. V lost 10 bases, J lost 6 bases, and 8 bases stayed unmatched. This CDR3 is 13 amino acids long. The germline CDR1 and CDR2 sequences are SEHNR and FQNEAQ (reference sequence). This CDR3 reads CAIAQGVGQPQHF. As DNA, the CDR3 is TGTGCCATCGCACAGGGGGTAGGTCAGCCCCAGCATTTT. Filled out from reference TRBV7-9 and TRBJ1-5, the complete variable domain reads DTGVSQNPRHKITKRGQNVTFRCDPISEHNRLYWYRQTLGQGPEFLTYFQNEAQLEKSRLLSDRFSAERPKGSFSTLEIQRTEQGDSAMYLCAIAQGVGQPQHFGDGTRLSIL.

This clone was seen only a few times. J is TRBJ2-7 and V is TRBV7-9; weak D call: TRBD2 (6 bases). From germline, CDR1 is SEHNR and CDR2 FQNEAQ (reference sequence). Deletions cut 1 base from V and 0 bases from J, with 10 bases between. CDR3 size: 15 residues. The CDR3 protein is CASSLGDLYSYEQYF. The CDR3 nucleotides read TGTGCCAGCAGCTTAGGGGACTTGTACTCCTACGAGCAGTACTTC. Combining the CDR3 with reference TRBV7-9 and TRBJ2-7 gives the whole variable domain DTGVSQNPRHKITKRGQNVTFRCDPISEHNRLYWYRQTLGQGPEFLTYFQNEAQLEKSRLLSDRFSAERPKGSFSTLEIQRTEQGDSAMYLCASSLGDLYSYEQYFGPGTRLTVT.

CDR3 nucleotides: TGTGCCAGCAGTGAAGGTAGCGGGTCGGATACGCAGTATTTT. Residues: CASSEGSGSDTQYF. V is TRBV6-4 and J is TRBJ2-3; 7 bases fit TRBD2. Trimming at V came to 3 bases and at J to 6 bases, leaving 6 bases not matched to a gene. The CDR3 runs 14 residues. Germline V gene data show CDR1 as MRHNA and CDR2 as SNTAGT.

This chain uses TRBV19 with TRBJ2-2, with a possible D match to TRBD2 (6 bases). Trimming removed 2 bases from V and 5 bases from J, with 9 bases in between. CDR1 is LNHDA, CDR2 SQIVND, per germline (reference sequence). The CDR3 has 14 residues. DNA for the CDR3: TGTGCCAGTAGTATACGGGAGTTGACCGGGGAGCTGTTTTTT. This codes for CASSIRELTGELFF.

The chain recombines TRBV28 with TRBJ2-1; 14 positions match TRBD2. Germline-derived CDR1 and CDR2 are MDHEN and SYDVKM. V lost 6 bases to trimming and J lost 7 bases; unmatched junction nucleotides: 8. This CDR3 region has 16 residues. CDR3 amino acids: CASSQGLAGAVNEQFF. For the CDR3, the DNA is TGTGCCAGCAGCCAGGGACTAGCGGGAGCTGTAAATGAGCAGTTCTTC.

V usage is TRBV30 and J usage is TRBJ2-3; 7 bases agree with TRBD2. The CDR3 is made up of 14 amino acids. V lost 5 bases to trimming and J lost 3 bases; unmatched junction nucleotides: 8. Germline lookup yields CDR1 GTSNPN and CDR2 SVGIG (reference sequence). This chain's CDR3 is CAWQLAGVTDTQYF. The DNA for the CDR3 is TGTGCCTGGCAGCTTGCGGGAGTGACAGATACGCAGTATTTT.

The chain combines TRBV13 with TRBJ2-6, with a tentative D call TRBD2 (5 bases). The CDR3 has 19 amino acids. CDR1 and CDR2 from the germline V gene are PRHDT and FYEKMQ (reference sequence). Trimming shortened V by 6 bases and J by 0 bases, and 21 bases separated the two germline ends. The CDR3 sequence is CASRRALSSRDSGANVLTF. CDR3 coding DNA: TGTGCCAGCAGACGAGCCCTGTCTAGCCGCGACTCTGGGGCCAACGTCCTGACTTTC. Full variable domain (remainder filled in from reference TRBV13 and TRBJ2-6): AAGVIQSPRHLIKEKRETATLKCYPIPRHDTVYWYQQGPGQDPQFLISFYEKMQSDKGSIPDRFSAQQFSDYHSELNMSSLELGDSALYFCASRRALSSRDSGANVLTFGAGSRLTVL.

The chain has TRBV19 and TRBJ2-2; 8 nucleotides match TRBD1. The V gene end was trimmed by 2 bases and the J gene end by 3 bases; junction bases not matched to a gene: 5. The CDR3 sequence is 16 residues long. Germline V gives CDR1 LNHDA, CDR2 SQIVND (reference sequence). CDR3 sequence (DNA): TGTGCCAGTAGTATACGGACAGGGTGGCACACCGGGGAGCTGTTTTTT. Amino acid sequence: CASSIRTGWHTGELFF.

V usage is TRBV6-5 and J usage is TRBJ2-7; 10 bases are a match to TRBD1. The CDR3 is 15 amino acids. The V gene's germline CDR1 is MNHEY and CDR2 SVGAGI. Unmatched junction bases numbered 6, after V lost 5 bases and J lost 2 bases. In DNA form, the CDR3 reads TGTGCCAGCAGTAAGGGACAGGGGATAACCTACGAGCAGTACTTC. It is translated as CASSKGQGITYEQYF.

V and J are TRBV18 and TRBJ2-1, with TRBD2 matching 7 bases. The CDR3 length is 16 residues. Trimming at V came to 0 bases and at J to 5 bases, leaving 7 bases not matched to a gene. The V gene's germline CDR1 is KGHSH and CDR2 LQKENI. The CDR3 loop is CASSPPGREWNNEQFF. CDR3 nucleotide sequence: TGTGCCAGCTCACCACCGGGGCGGGAGTGGAACAATGAGCAGTTCTTC.

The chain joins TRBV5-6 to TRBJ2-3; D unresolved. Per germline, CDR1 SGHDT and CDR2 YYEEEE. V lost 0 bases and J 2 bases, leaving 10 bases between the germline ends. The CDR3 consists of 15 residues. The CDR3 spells CASSLAGGTTDTQYF. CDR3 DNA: TGTGCCAGCAGCTTGGCCGGCGGTACCACAGATACGCAGTATTTT.

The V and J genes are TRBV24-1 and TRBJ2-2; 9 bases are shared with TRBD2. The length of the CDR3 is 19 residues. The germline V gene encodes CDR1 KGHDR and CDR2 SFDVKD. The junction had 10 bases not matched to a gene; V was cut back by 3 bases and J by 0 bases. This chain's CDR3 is CATSDRQTRGRANTGELFF. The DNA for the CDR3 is TGTGCCACCAGTGATCGACAAACTCGCGGGAGGGCGAACACCGGGGAGCTGTTTTTT.